The clone carrying this T cell receptor beta chain was observed at least ten times. Its specificity is unknown. This CDR3 has 15 amino acids. V lost 5 bases and J lost 7; bases outside the gene matches: 6. MiXCR, run by TCRdb on the RACE reads, gives a single entry per CDR3 protein. The sample shows roughly 380,000 distinct CDR3 sequences, roughly 5.3% of them seen only once. Documented time point: pre-sensitization, week 0. Regarding treatment: therapeutic diphenylcyclopropenone sensitization with weekly scalp DPC. Blood draws preceded each patch test application. The sample comes from a study of human T cells and chemical hapten exposure. Study information: Application of 0.01% DPC to the upper back was done by patch test, with a reading at 6 days. Yields of TCR per sample differed, chiefly owing to small differences in pooled library volume.

Study-wide results and caveats: Following DPC sensitization, TCRs present above 1 in 1000 frequency showed no change.

The sequence was collected from a woman aged 45-59 years with alopecia areata. Some clones in this sample may be carry-over from other donors' samples. J is TRBJ2-2 and V is TRBV12-3 or TRBV12-4; 11 bases agree with TRBD1. The starting material was whole blood, obtained in connection with sensitization to the hapten diphenylcyclopropenone (DPC). The CDR3 DNA follows: TGTGCCAGCAGTCCGGGACAGGGGGAGCACGGGGAGCTGTTTTTT. Protein: CASSPGQGEHGELFF.